A single sample is the source of the 20 T cell receptor beta chains below, sequenced in a study of T cell responses to AZD1222 COVID-19 vaccine. Profiling relied on immunoSEQ multiplex PCR, and the TCRdb table lists in-frame clones only, not all of them. This repertoire shows 110,000 to 150,000 clones, 93% found once; its top ten account for over 8%. Sequencing was performed on peripheral blood, taken on day 0 of AZD1222 vaccination. These receptors were collected from an adult in good health.

The chain couples TRBV6-2 or TRBV6-3 to TRBJ1-5; maybe TRBD1 (6 bases). CDR3 length equals 14 residues. V lost 3 bases and J 2 bases, leaving 8 bases between the germline ends. CDR1 is MNHEY and CDR2 is SVGEGT in the germline V gene. The DNA for the CDR3 is TGTGCCAGCAGTTATCGACAGGGCAATCAGCCCCAGCATTTT. Translation: CASSYRQGNQPQHF.

The V and J genes are TRBV7-9 and TRBJ1-5; D gene uncertain. CDR1 SEHNR and CDR2 FQNEAQ come from the germline V gene (reference sequence). V was pared by 1 base and J by 5 bases, with 3 bases between. This CDR3 contains 12 residues. The DNA for the CDR3 is TGTGCCAGCAGCTTAGGGGATCAGCCCCAGCATTTT. It codes for CASSLGDQPQHF.

The J gene is TRBJ1-4, the V gene TRBV4-3; 8 positions match TRBD1. Germline V gene data show CDR1 as LGHNA and CDR2 as YSLEER. The CDR3 runs to 17 residues. With 0 bases clipped from V and 5 bases from J, the junction kept 8 bases outside the gene matches. In DNA form, the CDR3 reads TGCGCCAGCAGCCAAGATACGGGGCGACAGGGGAATGAAAAACTGTTTTTT. It specifies CASSQDTGRQGNEKLFF.

The chain combines TRBV19 with TRBJ1-1; D is unresolved. Germline V gives CDR1 LNHDA, CDR2 SQIVND (reference sequence). The CDR3 consists of 13 residues. Trimming stripped 6 bases from V and 11 bases from J, with 19 bases between. CDR3 bases: TGTGCCAGTAGAATTCGAGGGAGCGGCACCGCTTTCTTT. This encodes CASRIRGSGTAFF.

The chain recombines TRBV7-9 with TRBJ1-2, with D possibly TRBD1 on 5 matching bases. V lost 1 base and J 3 bases, leaving 15 bases between the germline ends. Germline V gives CDR1 SEHNR, CDR2 FQNEAQ (reference sequence). The CDR3 spans 16 residues. CDR3 DNA: TGTGCCAGCAGCTTAGATTGGGGGAAACGGTACTATGGCTACACCTTC. Encoded protein: CASSLDWGKRYYGYTF.

V and J are TRBV18 and TRBJ2-2; a possible D gene is TRBD1 (5 bases). The ends were cut back, 2 bases at V and 2 bases at J, with 9 bases in the middle. This CDR3 comprises 15 residues. The V gene's germline CDR1 is KGHSH and CDR2 LQKENI. This CDR3 reads CASSPGASNTGELFF. The CDR3 coding sequence is TGTGCCAGCTCACCAGGGGCCTCTAACACCGGGGAGCTGTTTTTT. The variable domain in full, completed from reference TRBV18 and TRBJ2-2, reads NAGVMQNPRHLVRRRGQEARLRCSPMKGHSHVYWYRQLPEEGLKFMVYLQKENIIDESGMPKERFSAEFPKEGPSILRIQQVVRGDSAAYFCASSPGASNTGELFFGEGSRLTVL.

This clone showed up just once. V usage is TRBV2 and J usage is TRBJ1-4; 7 bases match TRBD1. From germline, CDR1 is SNHLY and CDR2 FYNNEI. V lost 8 bases and J lost 0; bases outside the gene matches: 3. The CDR3 consists of 14 residues. The chain's CDR3 is CASGGGATNEKLFF. The CDR3 bases are TGTGCCAGCGGAGGGGGCGCAACTAATGAAAAACTGTTTTTT.

This chain uses TRBV5-6 with TRBJ2-7; no clear D. Germline CDR1 reads SGHDT; CDR2 reads YYEEEE. V lost 1 base and J lost 6, with 8 bases in between. This CDR3 comprises 12 residues. In nucleotides, the CDR3 is TGTGCCAGCAGCTTGCCGATAACCGAGCAGTACTTC. Protein product: CASSLPITEQYF.

This clone appeared a single time. The chain carries TRBV27 and TRBJ1-1; 7 bases agree with TRBD1. This CDR3 is 12 amino acids long. J gave up 4 bases and V 5 bases, and 1 base lay outside the gene matches. Germline V gene data show CDR1 as MNHEY and CDR2 as SMNVEV (reference sequence). CDR3 loop: CASSDRVTEAFF. The CDR3 DNA sequence: TGTGCCAGCAGTGACAGGGTCACTGAAGCTTTCTTT.

The chain couples TRBV7-2 to TRBJ2-2, with D perhaps matching TRBD1 (6 bases). The germline gives CDR1 SGHTA, CDR2 FQGNSA. This CDR3 spans 14 amino acids. V shed 7 bases and J shed 1 base, with 10 bases lying between them. In DNA, the CDR3 is TGTGCCAGCATCCCGGGACAGAACACCGGGGAGCTGTTTTTT. As protein: CASIPGQNTGELFF.

This clone was counted a single time. The rearrangement uses TRBV19 and TRBJ1-2; D is unclear. The CDR3 contains 14 residues. Germline V CDR1 and CDR2: LNHDA, SQIVND (reference sequence). Trimming left V 0 bases short and J 4 bases short, with 9 bases between. The CDR3 region has the DNA TGTGCCAGTAGTATAGACCGGACGGTCTATGGCTACACCTTC. Encoded protein: CASSIDRTVYGYTF.

The V call is TRBV6-6, the J call TRBJ1-2; no reliable D call. Germline V gene sequence: CDR1 MNHNY, CDR2 SVGAGI (reference sequence). The length of the CDR3 is 16 residues. The V and J ends lost 6 bases and 2 bases respectively, with 19 bases between them. CDR3 loop: CASRTTGSKTNYGYTF. The CDR3 coding sequence is TGTGCCAGCAGGACGACCGGCTCCAAGACGAACTATGGCTACACCTTC.

V usage is TRBV30 and J usage is TRBJ1-1; 10 bases align to TRBD1. Germline loops: CDR1 GTSNPN, CDR2 SVGIG (reference sequence). The CDR3 covers 14 residues. The junction had 5 bases not matched to a gene; V was cut back by 2 bases and J by 5 bases. The CDR3 sequence: CAWSFGQGGTEAFF. The CDR3, as DNA: TGTGCCTGGAGTTTCGGACAGGGGGGGACTGAAGCTTTCTTT.

The chain joins TRBV6-5 to TRBJ1-2; tentatively, D is TRBD1 (6 bases). Per germline, CDR1 MNHEY and CDR2 SVGAGI. The V end was cut by 6 bases, the J end by 3 bases, with 17 bases between. The CDR3 is made up of 15 amino acids. DNA of the CDR3: TGTGCCAGCAGGTTCGGACAGTCGAACTACTATGGCTACACCTTC. Amino acids: CASRFGQSNYYGYTF.

The rearrangement uses TRBV19 and TRBJ2-1; D gene uncertain. With 5 bases removed from V and 7 bases from J, the gap between germline ends came to 6 bases. Germline CDR1 and CDR2: LNHDA and SQIVND (reference sequence). The CDR3 runs 11 residues. Here the CDR3 DNA reads TGTGCCAGTAGTGGCCGAAATGAGCAGTTCTTC. It is translated as CASSGRNEQFF. Looking up the rest from reference TRBV19 and TRBJ2-1 gives the full variable domain: DGGITQSPKYLFRKEGQNVTLSCEQNLNHDAMYWYRQDPGQGLRLIYYSQIVNDFQKGDIAEGYSVSREKKESFPLTVTSAQKNPTAFYLCASSGRNEQFFGPGTRLTVL.

This clone appeared a single time. V gene TRBV7-9 combines with J gene TRBJ2-5; perhaps TRBD1 as D (6 bases). The germline V gene encodes CDR1 SEHNR and CDR2 FQNEAQ (reference sequence). V lost 1 base and J 2 bases, leaving 14 bases between the germline ends. The CDR3 length is 16 residues. The CDR3 DNA sequence: TGTGCCAGCAGCTTAGTAGAATACAGGGTTCAAGAGACCCAGTACTTC. Its protein product is CASSLVEYRVQETQYF.

This rearrangement joins TRBV5-1 to TRBJ1-1; unclear D gene. Germline V gene sequence: CDR1 SGHRS, CDR2 YFSETQ. Trimming removed 5 bases at V and 7 bases at J, with 18 bases between. This CDR3 comprises 14 residues. Here the CDR3 reads CASSSTGRTGEAFF. The CDR3, as DNA: TGCGCCAGCAGTTCCACCGGGAGGACGGGTGAAGCTTTCTTT.

The chain uses TRBV2 and TRBJ1-2; D may be TRBD1 (5 bases). The CDR3 extends over 14 amino acids. In germline, CDR1 is SNHLY, CDR2 FYNNEI. V was trimmed by 6 bases and J by 4 bases, leaving 15 bases between them. The CDR3 coding sequence is TGTGCCAGCAGAGACAGAAGACTATTCTATGGCTACACCTTC. This encodes CASRDRRLFYGYTF.

This chain joins TRBV4-1 and TRBJ2-2; TRBD2 is a possible D gene (6 bases). This CDR3 is built from 17 residues. V was trimmed by 4 bases and J by 5 bases, leaving 20 bases between them. Germline assignment: CDR1 MGHRA and CDR2 YSYEKL. The CDR3 spells CASSRGTLALRTGELFF. The CDR3 DNA follows: TGCGCCAGCAGCCGAGGGACTCTCGCGCTTCGAACCGGGGAGCTGTTTTTT.

The J gene is TRBJ2-1, the V gene TRBV19, with D possibly being TRBD2 (6 bases). V shed 3 bases and J shed 2 bases, with 17 bases lying between them. The CDR3 covers 17 residues. Germline V gene data show CDR1 as LNHDA and CDR2 as SQIVND (reference sequence). DNA for the CDR3: TGTGCCAGTAGTATTTCCTGGGAGGTGTTCCCCTACAATGAGCAGTTCTTC. As protein: CASSISWEVFPYNEQFF. The variable domain in full, with the rest retrieved from reference TRBV19 and TRBJ2-1, is DGGITQSPKYLFRKEGQNVTLSCEQNLNHDAMYWYRQDPGQGLRLIYYSQIVNDFQKGDIAEGYSVSREKKESFPLTVTSAQKNPTAFYLCASSISWEVFPYNEQFFGPGTRLTVL.